Presented here are 20 T cell receptor beta chains from one specimen sequenced in a study of blood T cell repertoires in COVID-19. The protocol was immunoSEQ multiplex PCR, while the TCRdb copy is restricted to in-frame clones and leaves out a portion. The table has about 220,000 clones, roughly 76% seen once. The sample consisted of peripheral blood. These receptors all come from a human donor in a cohort sampled during active COVID-19.

This chain connects TRBV25-1 to TRBJ2-7, with TRBD2 identical over 8 bases. This CDR3 has 15 amino acids. Germline CDR1 and CDR2: MGHDK and SYGVNS. Trimming at V came to 3 bases and at J to 6 bases, leaving 10 bases not matched to a gene. This chain's CDR3 is CASSEVGRAGFEQYF. CDR3 in DNA: TGTGCCAGCAGTGAGGTCGGGAGGGCGGGTTTCGAGCAGTACTTC.

The gene calls are TRBV27 and TRBJ2-1; a weak D match, TRBD2 (6 bases). Germline V lookup: CDR1 MNHEY, CDR2 SMNVEV (reference sequence). This CDR3 spans 16 amino acids. With 2 bases removed from V and 4 bases from J, the gap between germline ends came to 15 bases. The CDR3 region is CASSLRESGGYNEQFF. CDR3 DNA sequence: TGTGCCAGCAGTTTACGGGAGTCCGGGGGTTACAATGAGCAGTTCTTC.

The V gene is TRBV30, the J gene TRBJ2-7; D not certain. Trimming stripped 2 bases from V and 2 bases from J, with 13 bases between. The CDR3 has 14 amino acids. Germline V CDR1 and CDR2: GTSNPN, SVGIG (reference sequence). The CDR3 spells CAWSSKVRTYEQYF. Here the CDR3 DNA reads TGTGCCTGGAGTTCTAAAGTGAGGACCTACGAGCAGTACTTC.

This clone was seen more than once but under ten times. The chain uses TRBV4-2 and TRBJ2-3; TRBD2 aligns across 9 bases. The germline V gene encodes CDR1 LGHNA and CDR2 YNFKEQ. The CDR3 consists of 16 residues. Trimming removed 4 bases from V and 4 bases from J; junction bases left unmatched: 9. As DNA, the CDR3 is TGTGCCAGCAGCCCGTTTAGCGGGAGCCCCTCAGATACGCAGTATTTT. It specifies CASSPFSGSPSDTQYF.

This rearrangement joins TRBV5-4 to TRBJ2-3, with TRBD1 identical over 8 bases. The junction had 2 bases not matched to a gene; V was cut back by 4 bases and J by 1 base. Germline CDR1 is SGHNT and CDR2 is YYREEE (reference sequence). CDR3 length equals 14 residues. This CDR3 is CASSGQGGTDTQYF. DNA for the CDR3: TGTGCCAGCAGCGGACAGGGAGGCACAGATACGCAGTATTTT.

The CDR3 nucleotides read TGCGCCAGCAGCCCCCGACTCGATAGCTCCTACGAGCAGTACTTC. It translates to CASSPRLDSSYEQYF. The chain employs TRBV4-1 and TRBJ2-7; D is undetermined. V was cut by 4 bases and J by 0 bases, with 13 bases left in between. Looked up from germline, CDR1 is MGHRA and CDR2 is YSYEKL. The CDR3 runs to 15 residues.

This chain uses TRBV5-6 with TRBJ2-7; TRBD1 aligns across 7 bases. This CDR3 contains 14 residues. Germline trimming cut 1 base from V and 3 bases from J; bases unmatched to any gene: 4. The germline CDR1 and CDR2 sequences are SGHDT and YYEEEE. The CDR3 bases are TGTGCCAGCAGCTTGAGGGCAGGGGGCTACGAGCAGTACTTC. It codes for CASSLRAGGYEQYF.

V usage is TRBV18 and J usage is TRBJ1-5; D is uncertain. Germline loops: CDR1 KGHSH, CDR2 LQKENI. The CDR3 runs to 14 residues. The ends were cut back, 5 bases at V and 0 bases at J, with 8 bases in the middle. The CDR3 nucleotides are TGTGCCAGCTCATCCGGTTATAGCAATCAGCCCCAGCATTTT. It is translated as CASSSGYSNQPQHF.

In this sample, this clone turned up once. The V call is TRBV9, the J call TRBJ2-7; 7 bases line up with TRBD2. V shed 3 bases and J 5 bases; nucleotides not matched to a gene: 8. The germline V gene encodes CDR1 SGDLS and CDR2 YYNGEE. This CDR3 has 14 amino acids. This chain's CDR3 is CASSGPSGGDEQYF. CDR3 DNA sequence: TGTGCCAGCAGCGGACCGTCGGGAGGAGACGAGCAGTACTTC.

The chain carries TRBV19 and TRBJ2-7, with TRBD1 matching over 8 bases. The CDR3 is 15 residues long. Germline V gives CDR1 LNHDA, CDR2 SQIVND (reference sequence). Germline trimming cut 3 bases from V and 3 bases from J; bases unmatched to any gene: 7. The CDR3 loop reads CASSIERQGNYEQYF. CDR3 DNA sequence: TGTGCCAGTAGTATTGAACGACAGGGGAACTACGAGCAGTACTTC. The entire variable domain, with the rest obtained from reference TRBV19 and TRBJ2-7, is as follows: DGGITQSPKYLFRKEGQNVTLSCEQNLNHDAMYWYRQDPGQGLRLIYYSQIVNDFQKGDIAEGYSVSREKKESFPLTVTSAQKNPTAFYLCASSIERQGNYEQYFGPGTRLTVT.

This clone turned up a few times. V and J are TRBV4-2 and TRBJ2-7; TRBD1 agrees at 7 bases. Trimming at V came to 0 bases and at J to 6 bases, leaving 14 bases not matched to a gene. This CDR3 comprises 17 residues. CDR1 is LGHNA and CDR2 is YNFKEQ in the germline V gene. This CDR3 reads CASSQDGPRDRDIEQYF. For the CDR3, the DNA is TGTGCCAGCAGCCAAGACGGGCCCCGTGACAGGGATATCGAGCAGTACTTC.

This sequence joins TRBV7-6 and TRBJ2-7, with 8 bases fitting TRBD2. The CDR3 extends over 15 amino acids. V was clipped by 0 bases and J by 6 bases; unmatched bases: 7. CDR1 is SGHVS and CDR2 is FNYEAQ in the germline V gene. CDR3 sequence (DNA): TGTGCCAGCAGCTTAGCTAGCGGGATGAATTCCGAGCAGTACTTC. Translation gives CASSLASGMNSEQYF.

This chain links TRBV24-1 with TRBJ2-1, with 14 nucleotides matching TRBD2. The CDR3 sequence is 18 residues long. V lost 4 bases to trimming and J lost 9 bases; unmatched junction nucleotides: 13. Germline CDR1 and CDR2: KGHDR and SFDVKD. The DNA of the CDR3 is TGTGCCACCAGTGACCCAACGGTGGGACTAGCGGGAGTTTGTGAGCAGTTCTTC. The encoded protein is CATSDPTVGLAGVCEQFF.

This rearrangement joins TRBV7-8 to TRBJ1-1, with D possibly being TRBD1 (6 bases). The germline V gene has CDR1 SGHVS and CDR2 FQNEAQ. The CDR3 runs 12 residues. Trimming shortened V by 4 bases and J by 4 bases, and 7 bases separated the two germline ends. CDR3: CASSSRGTEAFF. CDR3 in DNA: TGTGCCAGCAGCTCCAGGGGCACTGAAGCTTTCTTT.

This clone was detected a few times. V is TRBV24-1 and J is TRBJ1-4; the D is unclear. This CDR3 comprises 15 residues. Trimming removed 0 bases from V and 4 bases from J, with 8 bases in between. From germline, CDR1 is KGHDR and CDR2 SFDVKD. For the CDR3, the DNA is TGTGCCACCAGTGATTTGTCCCCGGTTAATGAAAAACTGTTTTTT. This translates into CATSDLSPVNEKLFF.

The V call is TRBV6-2 or TRBV6-3, the J call TRBJ1-2; maybe TRBD1 (5 bases). CDR3 length equals 14 residues. Germline CDR1 and CDR2: MNHEY and SVGEGT. V lost 2 bases and J 4 bases, leaving 11 bases between the germline ends. The CDR3 region has the DNA TGTGCCAGCAGTTACAAGACAGTTAGCTATGGCTACACCTTC. Residues: CASSYKTVSYGYTF.

J is TRBJ2-7 and V is TRBV4-1; 7 positions agree with TRBD1. This CDR3 has 13 residues. Germline V gene lookup returns CDR1 MGHRA and CDR2 YSYEKL. The V and J ends lost 0 bases and 6 bases, in that order; junction bases with no gene match: 2. The CDR3 reads CASSQDPGGEQYF. CDR3 DNA: TGCGCCAGCAGCCAAGATCCAGGGGGCGAGCAGTACTTC.

The chain carries TRBV24-1 and TRBJ1-5; 8 positions agree with TRBD1. The J segment lost 1 base and the V segment lost 3 bases, leaving 4 bases of the junction unmatched. The CDR3 is made up of 16 amino acids. Germline-derived CDR1 and CDR2 are KGHDR and SFDVKD. CDR3 bases: TGTGCCACCAGTGATCCCCGGACAGGGAGCAATCAGCCCCAGCATTTT. Translating gives CATSDPRTGSNQPQHF.

This rearrangement joins TRBV18 to TRBJ1-4, with 9 bases matching TRBD1. J lost 8 bases, V lost 0 bases, and 4 bases had no gene match. The CDR3 extends over 15 amino acids. The V gene's germline CDR1 is KGHSH and CDR2 LQKENI. The CDR3 DNA reads TGTGCCAGCTCACCACCACAGGGGGCTGTGGAAAAACTGTTTTTT. Translating it yields CASSPPQGAVEKLFF.

This clone has just one count. As DNA, the CDR3 is TGTGCCTGGGGACAGGGAAGCGGGGCCAACGTCCTGACTTTC. It specifies CAWGQGSGANVLTF. The chain joins TRBV30 to TRBJ2-6; 8 nucleotides line up with TRBD1. There are 14 residues in the CDR3. Per germline, CDR1 GTSNPN and CDR2 SVGIG (reference sequence). J gave up 4 bases and V 5 bases, and 4 bases lay outside the gene matches.